This paragraph covers one T cell receptor beta chain sequence. What it binds is unknown. Assay used: immunoSEQ multiplex PCR; TCRdb lists only in-frame clones, some missing. The table shows roughly 320,000 clones, with over 75% occurring only once. This sample stems from a study of Ad26.COV2.S vaccination and SARS-CoV-2 variants. Study overall: Ad26.COV2.S arm of COV1001 included the donor. Ad26.COV2.S shots went into the muscle once or twice, 56 days apart. Broader study findings: Spike-specific TCR breadth ran higher among vaccine recipients than placebo recipients.

There are 15 residues in the CDR3. Germline-derived CDR1 and CDR2 are LGHNA and YSLEER. V shed 4 bases and J 3 bases; nucleotides not matched to a gene: 7. Treatment specified: about 20 received Ad26.COV2.S at low or high dose, single or two shots; 5 received placebo; per-sample allocation not given. Samples came from day 63 after the first vaccine or placebo injection. Expression of Wuhan-strain SARS-CoV-2 spike came from the Ad26 vector that formed the vaccine. This receptor was obtained from a person aged 18 to 65 who received the Ad26.COV2.S COVID-19 vaccine or a placebo. The material sequenced was peripheral blood, taken in a trial of Ad26.COV2.S vaccine versus placebo. V and J are TRBV4-3 and TRBJ2-3, with 7 bases aligning to TRBD2. The CDR3 sequence is CASSRSGGRTDTQYF. Written as DNA, the CDR3 is TGCGCCAGCAGCCGATCCGGGGGGAGGACAGATACGCAGTATTTT.